This T cell receptor beta chain was captured by sequencing in a study of blood T cell repertoires in COVID-19. Study-level information: The United States, Italy and Spain were the sources of the acute and convalescent COVID-19 samples. The analysed material was cDNA or gDNA that came from T cells, B-cell-depleted T cells, or PBMCs.

Original processing notes: Reference gene primer amplification yielded estimated nucleated cell counts. Sequencing used immunoSEQ multiplex PCR; TCRdb keeps in-frame clones, though not all of them. The DNA was the basis for D and trimming; V, J and clone size are from that table. This sample has 300,000 to 400,000 clones, with 90% to 95% found just once. The junction had 5 bases not matched to a gene; V was cut back by 1 base and J by 6 bases. The germline CDR1 and CDR2 sequences are LGHNT and FRNRAP. There are 15 residues in the CDR3. Sequenced: peripheral blood. The chain links TRBV12-5 to TRBJ2-2; TRBD1 matches 7 bases. This clonotype was sampled from a woman between 18 and 29 years old who had recovered from COVID-19. Here the CDR3 reads CASGLGQGEAGELFF. CDR3 nucleotide sequence: TGTGCTAGTGGTTTGGGACAGGGCGAAGCCGGGGAGCTGTTTTTT.